The 27 T cell receptor beta chains listed next were all sequenced from one sample in a study of early T cells in non-severe SARS-CoV-2 infection. In TCRdb, the 5' RACE reads were re-called with MiXCR into one record per CDR3 protein. The repertoire holds tens of thousands of distinct CDR3 sequences, with roughly 6% as singletons. Sequencing input: whole blood. The receptors stem from an adult who was a healthcare worker with PCR-confirmed SARS-CoV-2 infection or an uninfected control (not recorded which).

This sequence joins TRBV5-1 and TRBJ2-7, with D unresolved. V was shortened by 3 bases and J by 1 base, with 23 bases between the two germline ends. The CDR3 is 18 residues long. The V gene's germline CDR1 is SGHRS and CDR2 YFSETQ. The CDR3 nucleotides are TGCGCCAGCAGCTCGCGAATGAGCACTTTGGACCGTTCCTACGAGCAGTACTTC. It specifies CASSSRMSTLDRSYEQYF.

This clonotype was counted between two and nine times. The gene calls are TRBV11-2 and TRBJ2-7, with 7 bases lining up with TRBD2. Germline V CDR1 and CDR2: SGHAT, FQNNGV. With 4 bases clipped from V and 7 bases from J, the junction kept 10 bases outside the gene matches. The CDR3 spans 14 residues. CDR3 loop: CASSSSNQGGEQYF. As DNA, the CDR3 is TGTGCCAGCAGCTCTTCAAACCAGGGAGGGGAGCAGTACTTC.

This clonotype appeared many times. The chain has TRBV12-3 or TRBV12-4 and TRBJ2-7; 11 nucleotides line up with TRBD1. V shed 5 bases, J shed 2 bases, and the junction held 5 bases outside the gene matches. The CDR3 sequence is 15 residues long. This CDR3 is CASSPPGQGAYEQYF. CDR3 DNA: TGTGCCAGCAGTCCTCCGGGACAGGGGGCCTACGAGCAGTACTTC.

This clonotype was seen many times. The V call is TRBV6-5, the J call TRBJ2-7; 15 bases are shared with TRBD2. This CDR3 region has 17 residues. Trimming removed 6 bases from V and 3 bases from J; junction bases left unmatched: 9. In germline, CDR1 is MNHEY, CDR2 SVGAGI. This CDR3 reads CASRRTSGGAQIYEQYF. As DNA, the CDR3 is TGTGCCAGCAGGCGGACTAGCGGGGGGGCCCAAATCTACGAGCAGTACTTC.

This clonotype was counted between two and nine times. The chain couples TRBV19 to TRBJ1-5; 8 nucleotides agree with TRBD1. The CDR3 covers 15 residues. Germline-derived CDR1 and CDR2 are LNHDA and SQIVND (reference sequence). J gave up 6 bases and V 6 bases, and 10 bases lay outside the gene matches. CDR3 in amino acids: CASRTRAGGTQPQHF. CDR3 sequence (DNA): TGTGCCAGTAGAACGCGGGCAGGGGGCACTCAGCCCCAGCATTTT.

The chain joins TRBV7-6 to TRBJ2-5; 13 bases align to TRBD2. With 4 bases clipped from V and 0 bases from J, the junction kept 2 bases outside the gene matches. This CDR3 region has 16 residues. Germline V gene data show CDR1 as SGHVS and CDR2 as FNYEAQ. The CDR3 DNA reads as TGTGCCAGCAGCTCGGGACTAGCGGGAAACCAAGAGACCCAGTACTTC. This gives the protein CASSSGLAGNQETQYF.

This clonotype was seen only a few times. This sequence joins TRBV7-7 and TRBJ2-2; possible D gene TRBD1, 7 bases. This CDR3 is 16 amino acids long. The germline CDR1 and CDR2 sequences are SSHAT and FNYEAQ (reference sequence). Trimming removed 5 bases from V and 6 bases from J, with 19 bases in between. The CDR3 DNA is TGTGCCAGCAGCCCACTCCGACAGGGCGGGGCCGGGGAGCTGTTTTTT. Amino acid sequence: CASSPLRQGGAGELFF. The full variable domain, completed using reference TRBV7-7 and TRBJ2-2, is GAGVSQSPRYKVTKRGQDVTLRCDPISSHATLYWYQQALGQGPEFLTYFNYEAQPDKSGLPSDRFSAERPEGSISTLTIQRTEQRDSAMYRCASSPLRQGGAGELFFGEGSRLTVL.

This clonotype was detected only a few times. The CDR3 carries no conserved terminal phenylalanine or tryptophan, so it likely arises from a read error. The chain combines TRBV20-1 with TRBJ2-1; D is possibly TRBD1 (6 bases). V shed 3 bases and J shed 8 bases, with 11 bases lying between them. Germline CDR1 DFQATT, CDR2 SNEGSKA (reference sequence). The CDR3 is 12 amino acids. The CDR3 is CSASQGIDEQFS. As DNA, the CDR3 is TGCAGTGCTAGCCAGGGGATCGATGAGCAGTTCTCC.

This clonotype showed up just a few times. The J gene is TRBJ2-1, the V gene TRBV2; possible D gene TRBD1, 6 bases. CDR1 and CDR2 from the germline V gene are SNHLY and FYNNEI. V gave up 8 bases and J gave up 4 bases, with 12 bases separating them. CDR3 length: 13 amino acids. In DNA form, the CDR3 reads TGTGCCAGCTACAGGGTAAAATACAATGAGCAGTTCTTC. Its translation: CASYRVKYNEQFF.

As concerns this clonotype: Sequence at one end of the junction differs from germline and may be a read error. The chain uses TRBV13 and TRBJ1-1; 9 bases agree with TRBD1. Germline V CDR1 and CDR2: PRHDT, FYEKMQ (reference sequence). This CDR3 contains 14 residues. The CDR3 bases are TGTGCCAGCAGTCCACAGGGGGCAGGGACTGAAGTTTTCTTT. Translation: CASSPQGAGTEVFF.

The chain combines TRBV25-1 with TRBJ2-7; D might be TRBD1 or TRBD2, each matching 5 bases. This CDR3 spans 14 amino acids. Trimming took 2 bases from V and 0 from J, leaving 8 bases between them. Per germline, CDR1 MGHDK and CDR2 SYGVNS. In DNA form, the CDR3 reads TGTGCCAGCAGTGAAAAGGGACCCTCCTACGAGCAGTACTTC. Its protein product is CASSEKGPSYEQYF.

This clonotype was found many times. V gene TRBV20-1 combines with J gene TRBJ1-1; D ambiguous. The CDR3 length is 14 residues. Germline CDR1 is DFQATT and CDR2 is SNEGSKA (reference sequence). Trimming pared 6 bases from V and 4 bases from J, leaving 18 bases between. CDR3 residues: CSATTAGGRTEAFF. Here the CDR3 DNA reads TGCAGTGCGACGACGGCGGGCGGACGCACTGAAGCTTTCTTT.

In its sample, this clonotype was seen many times. The chain couples TRBV28 to TRBJ1-4; 7 bases agree with TRBD1. The CDR3 loop spans 15 amino acids. J was trimmed by 7 bases and V by 2 bases; bases with no gene match: 7. Germline assignment: CDR1 MDHEN and CDR2 SYDVKM. The CDR3, as DNA: TGTGCCAGCAGTTTAAGGCAGGGGGTTGGTGAAAAACTGTTTTTT. This gives the protein CASSLRQGVGEKLFF.

This clonotype was seen at least ten times. V and J are TRBV18 and TRBJ2-5, with TRBD1 matching over 9 bases. The CDR3 is 18 residues long. Looked up from germline, CDR1 is KGHSH and CDR2 is LQKENI. The ends lost 2 bases at V and 4 bases at J; junction bases unmatched: 14. CDR3 residues: CASSPYFTSGQGGETQYF. The CDR3 nucleotides are TGTGCCAGCTCACCATATTTTACGTCGGGACAGGGAGGAGAGACCCAGTACTTC.

Notes on this clonotype: This clone may be a read error of a much larger clone one base away. The chain recombines TRBV6-5 with TRBJ2-7; no definite D call. The germline V gene encodes CDR1 MNHEY and CDR2 SVGAGI. The CDR3 extends over 11 amino acids. Written as DNA, the CDR3 is TGTGCCAGCAGTAACTCCTACGAGCAGTACTTC. Translation: CASSNSYEQYF.

The chain carries TRBV28 and TRBJ1-5; perhaps TRBD1 as D (5 bases). The CDR3 is made up of 13 amino acids. Germline loops: CDR1 MDHEN, CDR2 SYDVKM. Trimming removed 2 bases at V and 5 bases at J, with 7 bases between. The CDR3 DNA reads TGTGCCAGCAGTTTACTGGGGGATCAGCCCCAGCATTTT. Encoded protein: CASSLLGDQPQHF.

This clonotype was detected a few times. The chain is built from TRBV10-3 and TRBJ2-7; D ambiguous. The germline V and J ends were trimmed by 0 bases and 5 bases, with 14 bases remaining between them. The CDR3 covers 15 residues. The germline gives CDR1 ENHRY, CDR2 SYGVKD. The chain's CDR3 is CAISESIRSGDEQYF. The CDR3 bases are TGTGCCATCAGTGAGTCGATCAGGTCCGGAGACGAGCAGTACTTC.

This clonotype has a count of ten or more. This chain joins TRBV6-6 and TRBJ2-3; D is undetermined. Germline V lookup: CDR1 MNHNY, CDR2 SVGAGI (reference sequence). The CDR3 runs to 14 residues. Deletions cut 7 bases from V and 0 bases from J, with 11 bases between. The CDR3 DNA reads as TGTGCCAGCAACACACCCACTAGCACAGATACGCAGTATTTT. It yields the protein CASNTPTSTDTQYF.

V and J are TRBV4-3 and TRBJ2-1, with 12 bases lining up with TRBD2. The CDR3 is 16 residues long. CDR1 is LGHNA and CDR2 is YSLEER in the germline V gene. The V gene end was trimmed by 1 base and the J gene end by 6 bases; junction bases not matched to a gene: 4. As DNA, the CDR3 is TGCGCCAGCAGCCAAGGACTGACTAGCGGGAGCAATGAGCAGTTCTTC. Amino acid sequence: CASSQGLTSGSNEQFF.

The sample holds many counts of this clonotype. The chain joins TRBV7-9 to TRBJ1-2, with D uncertain. Germline values: CDR1 SEHNR, CDR2 FQNEAQ (reference sequence). Trimming cost V 1 base and J 4 bases, with 7 bases left between them. The CDR3 consists of 13 residues. CDR3 protein: CASSLEAIYGYTF. The CDR3, as DNA: TGTGCCAGCAGCTTAGAGGCCATCTATGGCTACACCTTC.

The gene calls are TRBV19 and TRBJ2-2; no reliable D call. Germline values: CDR1 LNHDA, CDR2 SQIVND (reference sequence). This CDR3 region has 13 residues. V was cut by 5 bases and J by 2 bases, with 6 bases left in between. CDR3 amino acids: CASSGDNTGELFF. CDR3 coding DNA: TGTGCCAGTAGTGGGGATAACACCGGGGAGCTGTTTTTT.

This clonotype was recorded at least ten times. The genes are TRBV5-1 and TRBJ2-5; 9 nucleotides agree with TRBD2. Trimming removed 5 bases from V and 2 bases from J; junction bases left unmatched: 10. The CDR3 has 16 residues. The germline V gene encodes CDR1 SGHRS and CDR2 YFSETQ. Written as DNA, the CDR3 is TGCGCCAGCAGTCCCCTAAAGCGGGGGGTACAAGAGACCCAGTACTTC. Translation gives CASSPLKRGVQETQYF.

This clonotype has a handful of counts. J is TRBJ2-3 and V is TRBV29-1, with D perhaps given as TRBD1 or TRBD2 (6 bases each). Germline V gene data show CDR1 as SQVTM and CDR2 as ANQGSEA. V was shortened by 7 bases and J by 4 bases, with 18 bases between the two germline ends. The CDR3 covers 14 residues. The CDR3: CSAKEGGGADTQYF. CDR3 DNA: TGCAGCGCAAAGGAGGGGGGTGGCGCAGATACGCAGTATTTT.

This clonotype was seen at least ten times. The chain carries TRBV6-1 and TRBJ1-5; a possible D gene is TRBD1 (5 bases). The V gene's germline CDR1 is MNHNS and CDR2 SASEGT. V dropped 7 bases and J dropped 3 bases, with 13 bases sitting between them. The CDR3 has 14 amino acids. CDR3 region: CASKHGGNNQPQHF. In DNA form, the CDR3 reads TGTGCCAGCAAGCACGGGGGTAACAATCAGCCCCAGCATTTT.

This chain joins TRBV6-2 or TRBV6-3 and TRBJ2-7; TRBD1 aligns across 7 bases. Germline trimming cut 6 bases from V and 6 bases from J; bases unmatched to any gene: 8. This CDR3 is built from 13 residues. Germline CDR1 is MNHEY and CDR2 is SVGEGT. CDR3 coding DNA: TGTGCCAGCAGACCCGGACAGGTCGGCGAGCAGTACTTC. Protein sequence: CASRPGQVGEQYF.

There are many counts of this clonotype. J is TRBJ2-1 and V is TRBV1; TRBD1 is the table's D call, not checked against the DNA. TRBV1 is given as a pseudogene. The CDR3 is 16 amino acids. CDR3 loop: CTSSQAGFPLYNEQFF. The CDR3 nucleotides read TGCACCAGCAGCCAAGCGGGCTTCCCCCTGTACAATGAGCAGTTCTTC.

This clonotype has at least ten counts. The CDR3 DNA follows: TGTGCCAGCAGCCCCCGTCGGGGGGAGCTGTTTTTT. As protein: CASSPRRGELFF. J is TRBJ2-2 and V is TRBV11-3; D remains ambiguous. The germline V gene encodes CDR1 SGHNT and CDR2 YENEEA. V lost 5 bases and J lost 8, with 9 bases in between. The CDR3 sequence is 12 residues long.